Each of the 15 T cell receptor beta chains below was sequenced from the same sample in a study of blood T cell repertoires in COVID-19. This table comes from immunoSEQ multiplex PCR, and its TCRdb copy is limited to in-frame clones, with some not included. The table lists some 150,000 clones, 80% to 90% of them singletons, with about 2.4% in the top ten. Specimen: peripheral blood. The receptors stem from a woman between 70 and 85 years old with acute or convalescent COVID-19.

This rearrangement joins TRBV5-4 to TRBJ1-1, with 8 bases that match TRBD1. The V gene end was trimmed by 0 bases and the J gene end by 6 bases; junction bases not matched to a gene: 4. The CDR3 has 14 amino acids. From germline, CDR1 is SGHNT and CDR2 YYREEE (reference sequence). The CDR3 DNA sequence: TGTGCCAGCAGCTTGGCAGGGGGCCGTGCTGAAGCTTTCTTT. This encodes CASSLAGGRAEAFF.

The chain carries TRBV19 and TRBJ1-1; 9 bases line up with TRBD1. CDR1 is LNHDA and CDR2 is SQIVND in the germline V gene (reference sequence). J was trimmed by 6 bases and V by 7 bases; bases with no gene match: 12. The CDR3 spans 15 residues. The CDR3 DNA sequence: TGTGCCAGTACCTATATGGGGACAGGGCATTCTGAAGCTTTCTTT. Translation: CASTYMGTGHSEAFF. Variable domain in full (rest from reference TRBV19 and TRBJ1-1): DGGITQSPKYLFRKEGQNVTLSCEQNLNHDAMYWYRQDPGQGLRLIYYSQIVNDFQKGDIAEGYSVSREKKESFPLTVTSAQKNPTAFYLCASTYMGTGHSEAFFGQGTRLTVV.

The chain recombines TRBV7-6 with TRBJ2-3; 12 bases are a match to TRBD2. The trim removed 4 bases at V and 6 bases at J, leaving 8 bases unmatched. The CDR3 is 16 amino acids. In germline, CDR1 is SGHVS, CDR2 FNYEAQ. The DNA of the CDR3 is TGTGCCAGCAGCTATGGACTAGCGGGGTTGGGGGATACGCAGTATTTT. Translating gives CASSYGLAGLGDTQYF.

This clone has more than one count but fewer than ten. The chain is built from TRBV7-8 and TRBJ2-5; D ambiguous. V lost 2 bases, J lost 5 bases, and 15 bases lay in between. The germline CDR1 and CDR2 sequences are SGHVS and FQNEAQ. The CDR3 length is 15 residues. The CDR3 is CASSLQEVTGETQYF. In DNA, the CDR3 is TGTGCCAGCAGCTTACAAGAGGTAACTGGGGAGACCCAGTACTTC.

This clone was seen just once. The gene calls are TRBV15 and TRBJ2-2, with 8 nucleotides matching TRBD1. The ends lost 5 bases at V and 4 bases at J; junction bases unmatched: 3. Germline values: CDR1 LNHNV, CDR2 YYDKDF (reference sequence). The CDR3 spans 14 residues. CDR3 coding DNA: TGTGCCACCAGCCCCCAGGGGGCCACCGGGGAGCTGTTTTTT. It codes for CATSPQGATGELFF.

V and J are TRBV28 and TRBJ2-7, with 15 bases aligning to TRBD2. Looked up from germline, CDR1 is MDHEN and CDR2 is SYDVKM. The J segment lost 3 bases and the V segment lost 1 base, leaving 4 bases of the junction unmatched. The CDR3 has 17 amino acids. This chain's CDR3 is CASSLSGLAGGIYEQYV. In nucleotides, the CDR3 is TGTGCCAGCAGTTTATCGGGACTAGCGGGGGGAATCTACGAGCAGTACGTC.

The chain couples TRBV5-1 to TRBJ1-1, with TRBD1 as a possible D gene (5 bases). Germline assignment: CDR1 SGHRS and CDR2 YFSETQ. The CDR3 totals 13 residues. Trimming pared 6 bases from V and 5 bases from J, leaving 14 bases between. The CDR3 region is CASTGVGATEAFF. In DNA form, the CDR3 reads TGCGCCAGCACCGGCGTTGGGGCGACTGAAGCTTTCTTT.

The J gene is TRBJ2-4, the V gene TRBV28; D perhaps matches TRBD2 (7 bases). The length of the CDR3 is 15 residues. The V end was cut by 6 bases, the J end by 3 bases, with 15 bases between. Germline V gene lookup returns CDR1 MDHEN and CDR2 SYDVKM. The CDR3 nucleotides are TGTGCCAGCAGGTTTAGGGGGGGAGGCAAAAACATTCAGTACTTC. It codes for CASRFRGGGKNIQYF.

This clone has a single count. This rearrangement joins TRBV6-5 to TRBJ1-3; 10 positions match TRBD1. V lost 10 bases and J lost 10; bases outside the gene matches: 16. This CDR3 has 15 residues. CDR1 is MNHEY and CDR2 is SVGAGI in the germline V gene. CDR3 amino acids: CATATGTGDSGTIYF. CDR3 DNA sequence: TGTGCCACCGCTACTGGGACAGGGGATAGTGGTACCATATATTTT.

The chain employs TRBV19 and TRBJ1-2; 8 nucleotides match TRBD1. With V trimmed by 7 bases and J by 2 bases, 9 bases remained unmatched. Germline loops: CDR1 LNHDA, CDR2 SQIVND (reference sequence). The CDR3 covers 15 residues. The CDR3 sequence is CASTPQRTGNYGYTF. The CDR3 bases are TGTGCCAGTACCCCACAACGGACAGGGAACTATGGCTACACCTTC.

The chain's CDR3 is CASTTTGKVETQYF. For the CDR3, the DNA is TGTGCCAGCACAACGACAGGGAAAGTAGAGACCCAGTACTTC. The gene calls are TRBV6-5 and TRBJ2-5; 7 nucleotides line up with TRBD1. V gave up 7 bases and J gave up 4 bases; unmatched junction bases: 9. From germline, CDR1 is MNHEY and CDR2 SVGAGI. CDR3 length equals 14 residues.

V and J are TRBV7-9 and TRBJ1-2; TRBD1 matches 11 bases. J was trimmed by 8 bases and V by 5 bases; bases with no gene match: 4. Germline V gene lookup returns CDR1 SEHNR and CDR2 FQNEAQ (reference sequence). CDR3 size: 13 residues. CDR3 amino acids: CASSGQGAEGYTF. As DNA, the CDR3 is TGTGCCAGCAGCGGACAGGGGGCGGAGGGCTACACCTTC.

The chain recombines TRBV6-2 or TRBV6-3 with TRBJ2-3, with D maybe TRBD1 (6 bases). V was trimmed by 4 bases and J by 1 base, leaving 12 bases between them. CDR3 length equals 15 residues. Germline CDR1 MNHEY, CDR2 SVGEGT. The CDR3 loop reads CASSSTGFGTDTQYF. CDR3 sequence (DNA): TGTGCCAGCAGTTCCACAGGGTTTGGCACAGATACGCAGTATTTT.

The rearrangement joins TRBV28 to TRBJ2-1; D might be TRBD1 (5 bases). This CDR3 region has 16 residues. Trimming took 5 bases from V and 0 from J, leaving 14 bases between them. CDR1 is MDHEN, CDR2 SYDVKM, per germline. The CDR3 reads CASSRGQTVSYNEQFF. The CDR3 nucleotides are TGTGCCAGCAGTAGGGGCCAGACCGTCTCCTACAATGAGCAGTTCTTC.

This sequence joins TRBV6-5 and TRBJ1-2; D is uncertain. Germline V gene lookup returns CDR1 MNHEY and CDR2 SVGAGI. The V end was cut by 1 base, the J end by 8 bases, with 5 bases between. The CDR3 has 11 amino acids. CDR3 nucleotide sequence: TGTGCCAGCAGTTACTATGGCGGCTACACCTTC. It translates to CASSYYGGYTF.